This is a list of T cell receptor beta chains from one sample in a study of blood T cells in healthy people across ages. TCRdb ran MiXCR on the 5' RACE reads and lists one entry per CDR3 protein. Among some 760,000 distinct CDR3 sequences listed, approximately 25% were seen once. This sample also belongs to another study, concerning T cells of mothers and their children.

Sample: blood. The receptors here all came from a boy aged 5-17 years in good health. The CDR3 runs from the conserved cysteine through the conserved F or W. Each record gives: D gene, clone size, V gene, J gene, CDR3 DNA, CDR3 protein. The D gene is left open where the match is weak. Rows give clone size only sometimes, using once, few, many, or a class for an expanded clone.

D: TRBD1
size: -
V: TRBV7-9
J: TRBJ2-3
DNA: TGTGCCAGCAATCGGGACAGCGCAGATACGCAGTATTTT
CDR3: CASNRDSADTQYF

D: -
size: -
V: TRBV29-1
J: TRBJ1-4
DNA: TGCAGCGGCGGATTTGCAACTAATGAAAAACTGTTTTTT
CDR3: CSGGFATNEKLFF

D: TRBD2
size: -
V: TRBV20-1
J: TRBJ2-1
DNA: TGCAGTGCTACGACTAGCCGAATCTCCTACAATGAGCAGTTCTTC
CDR3: CSATTSRISYNEQFF

D: TRBD1
size: few
V: TRBV7-2
J: TRBJ2-3
DNA: TGTGCCAGCAGCCATTGGACAGGGGGCACAGATACGCAGTATTTT
CDR3: CASSHWTGGTDTQYF

D: TRBD2
size: -
V: TRBV4-3
J: TRBJ2-5
DNA: TGCGCCAGCAGCCAAGGGCTAGCGGGAGAGGGCCAAGAGACCCAGTACTTC
CDR3: CASSQGLAGEGQETQYF

D: -
size: few
V: TRBV15
J: TRBJ1-6
DNA: TGTGCCACCAGCAGGGACAGCCTGAGCTCCTATAATTCACCCCTCCACTTT
CDR3: CATSRDSLSSYNSPLHF

D: TRBD1
size: few
V: TRBV29-1
J: TRBJ1-5
DNA: TGCAGCGTTGGGACAGGGGGTAATCAGCCCCAGCATTTT
CDR3: CSVGTGGNQPQHF

D: -
size: -
V: TRBV12-3/TRBV12-4
J: TRBJ2-2
DNA: TGTGCCAGCAGTTTTGAAGGACAGGTTACCGGGGGGCTGTTTTTT
CDR3: CASSFEGQVTGGLFF

D: -
size: few
V: TRBV27
J: TRBJ1-1
DNA: TGTGCCAGCAGTTTCCTCGGGGACCAGGGGTTCTCTGAAGCTTTCTTT
CDR3: CASSFLGDQGFSEAFF

D: -
size: few
V: TRBV9
J: TRBJ2-1
DNA: TGTGCCAGCAGCGTTCTAGGTATCTCCTACAATGAGCAGTTCTTC
CDR3: CASSVLGISYNEQFF

D: -
size: -
V: TRBV29-1
J: TRBJ2-3
DNA: TGCAGCTCGGGCGCAGGGGGCGGGGGGTCAGATACGCAGTATTTT
CDR3: CSSGAGGGGSDTQYF

D: -
size: few
V: TRBV7-9
J: TRBJ2-7
DNA: TGTGCCAGCAGTTCCGACAGAGCCCTCTCCTACGAGCAGTACTTC
CDR3: CASSSDRALSYEQYF

D: TRBD1
size: few
V: TRBV28
J: TRBJ1-2
DNA: TGTGCCAGCCGGGGTAGACAGGGTAGTGGCGGCTACACCTTC
CDR3: CASRGRQGSGGYTF

D: -
size: -
V: TRBV6-5
J: TRBJ1-5
DNA: TGTGCCAGCAGCCTGGACAGCCCGAATCAGCCCCAGCATTTT
CDR3: CASSLDSPNQPQHF

D: TRBD1
size: few
V: TRBV27
J: TRBJ1-4
DNA: TGTGCCAGCAGTTTTCCGGGACAGGGCACTAATGAAAAACTGTTTTTT
CDR3: CASSFPGQGTNEKLFF

D: TRBD2
size: few
V: TRBV2
J: TRBJ2-3
DNA: TGTGCCAGCAGTACCTCGGGACTAGCGGGGGACCCTGTTAGCACAGATACGCAGTATTTT
CDR3: CASSTSGLAGDPVSTDTQYF

D: TRBD2
size: -
V: TRBV7-3
J: TRBJ2-1
DNA: TGTGCCAGCAGCTTAACCGGACTAACGGGGGGGCCAGGTGAGCAGTTCTTC
CDR3: CASSLTGLTGGPGEQFF

D: -
size: -
V: TRBV6-5
J: TRBJ2-5
DNA: TGTGCCAGCAGTCGCGGGCCGTTTCAAGAGACCCAGTACTTC
CDR3: CASSRGPFQETQYF

D: -
size: many
V: TRBV5-1
J: TRBJ1-1
DNA: TGTGCCAGCAGCTTAGCCAGGAACACTGAAGCTTTCTTT
CDR3: CASSLARNTEAFF

D: TRBD2
size: -
V: TRBV4-1
J: TRBJ2-1
DNA: TGCGCCAGCAGCCATACTACTAGCGGGAGAAGTAATGAGCAGTTCTTC
CDR3: CASSHTTSGRSNEQFF

D: -
size: -
V: TRBV4-1
J: TRBJ1-1
DNA: TGCGCCAGCAGCCACAAGACAGGTCTGAACACTGAAGCTTTCTTT
CDR3: CASSHKTGLNTEAFF

D: -
size: many
V: TRBV28
J: TRBJ1-2
DNA: TGTGCCAGCAGTTTTGGCCAGAACTATGGCTACACCTTC
CDR3: CASSFGQNYGYTF

D: -
size: few
V: TRBV12-3/TRBV12-4
J: TRBJ2-1
DNA: TGTGCCAGCAGTTTAGCCGGGACACGAGGAACTGAGCAGTTCTTC
CDR3: CASSLAGTRGTEQFF

D: TRBD1
size: -
V: TRBV7-8
J: TRBJ1-5
DNA: TGTGCCAGCAGCTCACGATCAACGACAGGGCGACATCAGCCCCAGCATTTT
CDR3: CASSSRSTTGRHQPQHF

D: TRBD1
size: few
V: TRBV24-1
J: TRBJ2-5
DNA: TGTGCCACCAGTGATTCGAATTTCTGGACAGGACCAAACGAGACCCAGTACTTC
CDR3: CATSDSNFWTGPNETQYF

D: -
size: -
V: TRBV29-1
J: TRBJ2-1
DNA: TGCAGCGTTGGGGACTTCCGGGGCTCCTACAATGAGCAGTTCTTC
CDR3: CSVGDFRGSYNEQFF

D: TRBD2
size: -
V: TRBV2
J: TRBJ2-7
DNA: TGTGCCAGCAGTGAATCGGGGACTAGCGGGGGGCGATCCTACGAGCAGTACTTC
CDR3: CASSESGTSGGRSYEQYF

D: -
size: many
V: TRBV2
J: TRBJ2-1
DNA: TGTGCCAGCAGGGGCTCCTACAATGAGCAGTTCTTC
CDR3: CASRGSYNEQFF

D: -
size: -
V: TRBV12-3/TRBV12-4
J: TRBJ2-1
DNA: TGTGCCAGCAGTCGTGACGAGAGCTCCTACAATGAGCAGTTCTTC
CDR3: CASSRDESSYNEQFF

D: TRBD1
size: few
V: TRBV2
J: TRBJ2-5
DNA: TGTGCCAGCAACGACAGGGCCTACCAAGAGACCCAGTACTTC
CDR3: CASNDRAYQETQYF

D: -
size: few
V: TRBV7-9
J: TRBJ2-5
DNA: TGTGCCAGCAGCCCACTGGACAGTGGGGAGACCCAGTACTTC
CDR3: CASSPLDSGETQYF

D: TRBD2
size: few
V: TRBV4-2
J: TRBJ2-5
DNA: TGTGCCAGCAGCCAGGCAATAGCGGGAGATGTGACCCAGTACTTC
CDR3: CASSQAIAGDVTQYF

D: -
size: -
V: TRBV7-9
J: TRBJ2-7
DNA: TGTGCCAGCAGTAAGGAAGACTACGAGCAGTACTTC
CDR3: CASSKEDYEQYF

D: -
size: -
V: TRBV28
J: TRBJ1-4
DNA: TGTGCCAGCAGTTCCTGGACGGACCTTAATGAAAAACTGTTTTTT
CDR3: CASSSWTDLNEKLFF

D: -
size: -
V: TRBV20-1
J: TRBJ1-1
DNA: TGCAGCGAGATTTCCGGGGGCAGCACTGAAGCTTTCTTT
CDR3: CSEISGGSTEAFF